The following is a T cell receptor beta chain sequence with its context. Its antigen is not yet known. No quality values exist for individual bases; no much larger clone is one base distant. The data were obtained in a study of graft-versus-host responses after intestinal transplantation (dated by TCRdb to the early 2020s). Regarding the study in general: The transplants that recipients received were multivisceral, liver-intestinal, or isolated intestinal. Graft-versus-host and host-versus-graft alloreactive T cell clones were tracked in the graft, circulation and bone marrow after intestinal transplantation using bulk TCR-beta CDR3 sequencing. Rather than going through the commercial service, samples from a few later patients were sequenced in-house on an Illumina MiSeq and processed with MiXCR. A peak of at least 4% donor T cells among recipient peripheral blood mononuclear cells was the definition used for donor T cell macrochimerism. A cohort of roughly 25 intestinal transplant recipients, including one retransplant, was enrolled, and a few patients lacking pretransplant specimens were excluded. Every recipient was given anti-thymocyte globulin induction, followed by around three years of maintenance tacrolimus and steroids. Alloreactive clones were identified by sequencing pre-transplant mixed lymphocyte reaction products and comparing them with unstimulated pre-transplant donor and recipient T cells.

Receptor amplification or capture employed the immunoSEQ multiplex PCR assay. In most patients, genomic DNA was isolated using the Qiagen DNeasy Blood and Tissue Kit and sent frozen to Adaptive Biotechnologies for TCR sequencing. For most patients, high-throughput TCR-beta CDR3 sequencing of genomic DNA was performed by Adaptive Biotechnologies. The study's processing was this. Adaptive's ImmunoSEQ software supplied the TCR sequencing data for 15 to 20 patients, while MiXCR and VDJtools were used to process three other patients. CD4 versus CD8 sorting errors were corrected by removing sequences found in both subsets at a frequency ratio below 5:1. CDR3 nucleotide sequences shared between donor and recipient were removed because the origin of such sequences could not be assigned. To be classed as alloreactive, a clone needed at least 2-fold expansion over unstimulated cells and a minimum CFSE-low frequency of 0.002% (template counts) or 0.001% (read counts). Clones were considered mappable if detected in sequenced pre-transplant spleen, lymph node, or MLR CFSE-low populations of the donor or recipient. The cumulative frequency of alloreactive clones was calculated as a percentage of all sequences, weighted by copy number. Drawn from immuneACCESS, this table holds only the in-frame rearrangements with V and J called that TCRdb kept. Clones are partly lost; checked studies trace under half to an unresolved V gene and leave the rest unexplained. D and trimming were read from the DNA, whereas the V and J calls and clone size are those reported in that table. The sample contains about 80,000 clones, roughly 91% of them found a single time. Together, the top ten hold roughly 0.32% of the sample.

General conclusions and limits of the study: In the allografts of patients with donor T cell macrochimerism, GvH to HvG T cell clonal ratios were high. GvH clones were detected in recipient bone marrow, and some of these GvH clones were observed earlier in ileal mucosa or blood, consistent with an intestinal mucosal origin. The relatively low number and heterogeneity of intestinal transplant patients limited the conclusions. Early after transplant, peak levels of circulating GvH clones were associated with declines in HvG clones.

The CDR3, cysteine through phenylalanine, is 15 amino acids long. Only the CDR3 DNA is retained, 45 bases long and in frame from the first base. The meaning of the sample's time point label: cells obtained before transplantation from donor or recipient. CD3+CD4+ and CD3+CD8+ populations were FACS-sorted from unstimulated pre-transplant donor and recipient cells taken from spleen or lymph nodes. This receptor chain uses TRBV21-1 and TRBJ1-5; TRBD1 reflects the table's D call only, with no check against the DNA. TRBV21-1 is described as a pseudogene. The TCR comes from a human donor who received an intestinal transplant. Sequencing was performed on unstimulated CD4+ T cells sorted from spleen or lymph node cells, taken before intestinal transplant. Read as DNA, the sequence is TGTGCCAGCAGCAAAAGGAAGGGGCAGGGACAGCCCCAGCATTTT. This gives the protein CASSKRKGQGQPQHF.